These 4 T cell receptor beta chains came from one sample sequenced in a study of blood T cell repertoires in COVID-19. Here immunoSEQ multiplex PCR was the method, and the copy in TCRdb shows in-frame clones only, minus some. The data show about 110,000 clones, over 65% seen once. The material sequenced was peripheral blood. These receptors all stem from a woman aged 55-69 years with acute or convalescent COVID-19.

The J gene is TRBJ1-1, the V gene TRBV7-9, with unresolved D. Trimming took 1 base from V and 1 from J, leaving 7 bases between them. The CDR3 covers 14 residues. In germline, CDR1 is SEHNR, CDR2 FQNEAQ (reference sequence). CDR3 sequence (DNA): TGTGCCAGCAGCTTAGGAACAAAGAACACTGAAGCTTTCTTT. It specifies CASSLGTKNTEAFF. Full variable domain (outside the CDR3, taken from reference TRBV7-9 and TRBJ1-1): DTGVSQNPRHKITKRGQNVTFRCDPISEHNRLYWYRQTLGQGPEFLTYFQNEAQLEKSRLLSDRFSAERPKGSFSTLEIQRTEQGDSAMYLCASSLGTKNTEAFFGQGTRLTVV.

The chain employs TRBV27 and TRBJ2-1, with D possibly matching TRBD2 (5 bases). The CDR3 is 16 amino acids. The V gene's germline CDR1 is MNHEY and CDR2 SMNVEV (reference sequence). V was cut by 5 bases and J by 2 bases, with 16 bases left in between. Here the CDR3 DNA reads TGTGCCAGCAGTGCCGACTACCGCAGGACCTACAATGAGCAGTTCTTC. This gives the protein CASSADYRRTYNEQFF.

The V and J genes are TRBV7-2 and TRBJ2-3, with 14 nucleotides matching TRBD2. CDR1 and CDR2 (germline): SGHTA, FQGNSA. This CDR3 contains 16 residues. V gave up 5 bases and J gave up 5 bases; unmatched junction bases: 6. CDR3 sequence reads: CASSTGTSGGQDTQYF. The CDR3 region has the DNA TGTGCCAGCAGCACAGGGACTAGCGGGGGTCAAGATACGCAGTATTTT.

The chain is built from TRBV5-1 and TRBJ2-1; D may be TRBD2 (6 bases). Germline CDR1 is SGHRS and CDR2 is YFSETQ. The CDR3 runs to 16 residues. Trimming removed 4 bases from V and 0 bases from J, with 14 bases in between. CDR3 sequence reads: CASSLPSGSSYNEQFF. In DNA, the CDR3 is TGCGCCAGCAGCCTACCCTCCGGGAGCTCCTACAATGAGCAGTTCTTC. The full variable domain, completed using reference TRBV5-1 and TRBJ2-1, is KAGVTQTPRYLIKTRGQQVTLSCSPISGHRSVSWYQQTPGQGLQFLFEYFSETQRNKGNFPGRFSGRQFSNSRSEMNVSTLELGDSALYLCASSLPSGSSYNEQFFGPGTRLTVL.